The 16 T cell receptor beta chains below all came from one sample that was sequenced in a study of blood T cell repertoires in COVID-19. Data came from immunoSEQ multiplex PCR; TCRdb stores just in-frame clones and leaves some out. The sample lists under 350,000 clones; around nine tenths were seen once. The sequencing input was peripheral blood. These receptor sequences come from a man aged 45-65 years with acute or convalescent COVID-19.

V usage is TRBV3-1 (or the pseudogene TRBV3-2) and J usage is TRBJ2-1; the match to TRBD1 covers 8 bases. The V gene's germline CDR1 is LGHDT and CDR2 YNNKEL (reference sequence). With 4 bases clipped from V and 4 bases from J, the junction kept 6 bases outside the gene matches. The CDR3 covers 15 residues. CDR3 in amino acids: CASSPVRGPYNEQFF. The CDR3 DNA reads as TGTGCCAGCAGCCCCGTCAGGGGGCCTTACAATGAGCAGTTCTTC.

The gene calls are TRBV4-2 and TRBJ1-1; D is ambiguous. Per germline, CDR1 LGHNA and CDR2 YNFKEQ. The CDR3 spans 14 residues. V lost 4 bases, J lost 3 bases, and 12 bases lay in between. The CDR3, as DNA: TGTGCCAGCAGCCTCAACCCCGGAGACACTGAAGCTTTCTTT. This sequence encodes CASSLNPGDTEAFF.

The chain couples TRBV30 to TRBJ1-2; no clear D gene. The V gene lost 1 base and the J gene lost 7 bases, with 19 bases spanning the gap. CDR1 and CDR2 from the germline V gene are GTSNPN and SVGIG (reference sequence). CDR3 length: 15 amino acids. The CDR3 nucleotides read TGTGCCTGGAGTGCCTTATCCGCGCCTACGGGTGGCTACACCTTC. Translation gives CAWSALSAPTGGYTF.

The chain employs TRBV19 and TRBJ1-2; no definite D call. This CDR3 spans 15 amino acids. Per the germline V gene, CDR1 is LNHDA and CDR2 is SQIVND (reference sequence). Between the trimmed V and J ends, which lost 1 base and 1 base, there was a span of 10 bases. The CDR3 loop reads CASSIGGQNNYGYTF. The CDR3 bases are TGTGCCAGTAGTATAGGAGGGCAGAATAACTATGGCTACACCTTC.

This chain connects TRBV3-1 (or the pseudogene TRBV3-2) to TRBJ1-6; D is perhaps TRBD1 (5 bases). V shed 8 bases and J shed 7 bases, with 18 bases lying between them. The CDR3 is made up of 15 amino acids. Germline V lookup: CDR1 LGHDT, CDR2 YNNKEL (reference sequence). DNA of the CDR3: TGTGCCAGCGCCACTCGGGGGTCCCCCAATTCACCCCTCCACTTT. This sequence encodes CASATRGSPNSPLHF.

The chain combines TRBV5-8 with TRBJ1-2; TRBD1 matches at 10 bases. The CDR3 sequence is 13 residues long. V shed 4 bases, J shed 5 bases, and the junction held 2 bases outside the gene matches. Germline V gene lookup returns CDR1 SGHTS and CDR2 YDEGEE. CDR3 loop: CASSRGQGYGYTF. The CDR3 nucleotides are TGTGCCAGCAGCCGGGGACAGGGGTATGGCTACACCTTC.

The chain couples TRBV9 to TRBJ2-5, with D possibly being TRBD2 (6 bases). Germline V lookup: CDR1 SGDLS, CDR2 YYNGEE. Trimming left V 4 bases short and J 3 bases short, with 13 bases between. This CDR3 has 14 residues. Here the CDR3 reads CASSHLSGEETQYF. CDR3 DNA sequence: TGTGCCAGCAGCCATCTGTCGGGGGAAGAGACCCAGTACTTC.

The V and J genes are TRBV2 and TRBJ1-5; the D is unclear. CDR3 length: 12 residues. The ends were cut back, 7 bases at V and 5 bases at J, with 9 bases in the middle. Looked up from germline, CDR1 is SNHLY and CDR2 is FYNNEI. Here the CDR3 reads CASNSDYQPQHF. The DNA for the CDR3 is TGTGCCAGCAATAGTGACTATCAGCCCCAGCATTTT.

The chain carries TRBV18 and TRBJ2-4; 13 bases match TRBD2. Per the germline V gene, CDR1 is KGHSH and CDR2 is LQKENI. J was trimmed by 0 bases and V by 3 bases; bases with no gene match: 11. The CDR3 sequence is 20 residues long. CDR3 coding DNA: TGTGCCAGCTCACCCGATCGGACTAGCGGGGGTTCTCTAGCCAAAAACATTCAGTACTTC. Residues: CASSPDRTSGGSLAKNIQYF.

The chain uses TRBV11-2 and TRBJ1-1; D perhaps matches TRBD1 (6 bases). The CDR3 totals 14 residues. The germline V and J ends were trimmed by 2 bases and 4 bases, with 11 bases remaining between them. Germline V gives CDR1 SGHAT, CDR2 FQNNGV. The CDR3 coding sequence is TGTGCCAGCAGCTTACGACCACAGGGCACTGAAGCTTTCTTT. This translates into CASSLRPQGTEAFF.

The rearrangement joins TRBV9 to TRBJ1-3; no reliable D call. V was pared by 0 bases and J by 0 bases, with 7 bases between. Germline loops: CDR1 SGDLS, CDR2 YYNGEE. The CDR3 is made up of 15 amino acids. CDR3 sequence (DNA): TGTGCCAGCAGCGTAGATCTGCGCTCTGGAAACACCATATATTTT. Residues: CASSVDLRSGNTIYF. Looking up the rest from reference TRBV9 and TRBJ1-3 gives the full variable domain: DSGVTQTPKHLITATGQRVTLRCSPRSGDLSVYWYQQSLDQGLQFLIQYYNGEERAKGNILERFSAQQFPDLHSELNLSSLELGDSALYFCASSVDLRSGNTIYFGEGSWLTVV.

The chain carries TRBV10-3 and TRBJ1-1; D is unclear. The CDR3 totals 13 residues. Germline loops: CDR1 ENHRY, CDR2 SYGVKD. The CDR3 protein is CAISTPGNTEAFF. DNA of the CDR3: TGTGCAATTTCGACGCCAGGGAACACTGAAGCTTTCTTT.

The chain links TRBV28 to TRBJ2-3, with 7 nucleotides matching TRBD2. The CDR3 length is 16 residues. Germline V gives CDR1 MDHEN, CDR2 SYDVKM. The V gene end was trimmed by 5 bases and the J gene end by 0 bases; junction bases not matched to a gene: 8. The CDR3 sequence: CASSLPGRFSTDTQYF. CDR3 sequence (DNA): TGTGCCAGCAGTCTCCCCGGGAGGTTTAGCACAGATACGCAGTATTTT.

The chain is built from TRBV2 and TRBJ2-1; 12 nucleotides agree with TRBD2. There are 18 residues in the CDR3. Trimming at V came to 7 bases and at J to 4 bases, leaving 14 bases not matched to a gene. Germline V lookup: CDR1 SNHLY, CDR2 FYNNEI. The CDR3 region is CASKYPSGGASKYNEQFF. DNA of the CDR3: TGTGCCAGCAAGTACCCTAGCGGGGGGGCCTCCAAATACAATGAGCAGTTCTTC.

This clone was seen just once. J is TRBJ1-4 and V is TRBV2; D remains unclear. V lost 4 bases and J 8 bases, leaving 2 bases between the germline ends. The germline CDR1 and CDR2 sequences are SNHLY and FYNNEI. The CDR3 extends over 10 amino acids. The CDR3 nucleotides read TGTGCCAGCAGTGTAGAAAAACTGTTTTTT. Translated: CASSVEKLFF.

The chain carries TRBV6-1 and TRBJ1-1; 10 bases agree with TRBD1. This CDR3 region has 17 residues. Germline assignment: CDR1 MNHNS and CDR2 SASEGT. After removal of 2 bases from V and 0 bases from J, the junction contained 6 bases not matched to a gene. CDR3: CASSERDRGRVNTEAFF. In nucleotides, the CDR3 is TGTGCCAGCAGTGAAAGGGACAGGGGCCGCGTGAACACTGAAGCTTTCTTT.